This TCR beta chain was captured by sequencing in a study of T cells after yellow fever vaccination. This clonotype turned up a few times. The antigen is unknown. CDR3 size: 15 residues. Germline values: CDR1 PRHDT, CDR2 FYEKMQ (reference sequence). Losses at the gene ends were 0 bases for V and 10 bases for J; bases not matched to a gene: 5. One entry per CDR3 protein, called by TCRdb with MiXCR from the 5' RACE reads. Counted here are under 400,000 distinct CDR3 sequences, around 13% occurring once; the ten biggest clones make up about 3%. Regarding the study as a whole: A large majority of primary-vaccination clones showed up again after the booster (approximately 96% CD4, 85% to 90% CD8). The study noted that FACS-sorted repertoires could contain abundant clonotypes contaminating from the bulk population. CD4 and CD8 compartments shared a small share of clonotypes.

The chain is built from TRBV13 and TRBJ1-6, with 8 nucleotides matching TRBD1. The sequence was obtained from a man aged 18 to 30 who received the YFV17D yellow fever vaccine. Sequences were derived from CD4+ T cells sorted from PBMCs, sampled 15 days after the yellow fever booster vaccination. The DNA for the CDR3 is TGTGCCAGCAGCTTAGGGACAGGGGTTCGGTCACCCCTCCACTTT. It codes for CASSLGTGVRSPLHF.